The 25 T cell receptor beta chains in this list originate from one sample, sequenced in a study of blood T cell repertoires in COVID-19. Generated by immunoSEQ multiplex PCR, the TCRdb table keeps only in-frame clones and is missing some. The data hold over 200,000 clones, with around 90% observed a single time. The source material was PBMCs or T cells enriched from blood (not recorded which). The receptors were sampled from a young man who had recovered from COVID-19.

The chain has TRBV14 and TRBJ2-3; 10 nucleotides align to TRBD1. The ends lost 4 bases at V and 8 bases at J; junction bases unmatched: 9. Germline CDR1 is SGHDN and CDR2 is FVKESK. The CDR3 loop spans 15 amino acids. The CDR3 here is CASSLRTGGRVTQYF. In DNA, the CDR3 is TGTGCCAGCAGCCTCAGGACAGGGGGTAGAGTTACGCAGTATTTT.

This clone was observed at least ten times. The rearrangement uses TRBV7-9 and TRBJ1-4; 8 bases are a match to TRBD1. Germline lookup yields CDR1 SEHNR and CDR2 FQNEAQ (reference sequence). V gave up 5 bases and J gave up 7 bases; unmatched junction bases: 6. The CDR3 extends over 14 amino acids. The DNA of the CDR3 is TGTGCCAGCAGCCTCGGACAGGGCGTTGAAAAACTGTTTTTT. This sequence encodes CASSLGQGVEKLFF.

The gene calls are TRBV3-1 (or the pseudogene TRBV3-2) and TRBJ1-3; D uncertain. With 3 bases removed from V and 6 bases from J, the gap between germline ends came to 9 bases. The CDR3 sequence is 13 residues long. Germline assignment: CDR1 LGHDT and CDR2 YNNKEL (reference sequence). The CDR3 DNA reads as TGTGCCAGCAGCCACACCACAGAAAACACCATATATTTT. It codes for CASSHTTENTIYF.

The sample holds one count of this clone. In DNA, the CDR3 is TGTGCCAGCAGCCCAATGGGCAGCATACCTTTGGGGGGCACTGAAGCTTTCTTT. Its protein is CASSPMGSIPLGGTEAFF. The genes are TRBV5-6 and TRBJ1-1; a weak D match, TRBD1 (5 bases). Trimming took off 4 bases at V and 4 bases at J, with 26 bases between the two ends. The CDR3 spans 18 residues. The germline V gene has CDR1 SGHDT and CDR2 YYEEEE.

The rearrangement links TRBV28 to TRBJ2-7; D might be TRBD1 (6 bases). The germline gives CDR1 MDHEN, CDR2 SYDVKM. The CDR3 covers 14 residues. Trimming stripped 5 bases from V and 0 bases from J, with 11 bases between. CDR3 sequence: CASSPGQSSYEQYF. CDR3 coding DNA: TGTGCCAGCAGTCCTGGACAGAGCTCCTACGAGCAGTACTTC.

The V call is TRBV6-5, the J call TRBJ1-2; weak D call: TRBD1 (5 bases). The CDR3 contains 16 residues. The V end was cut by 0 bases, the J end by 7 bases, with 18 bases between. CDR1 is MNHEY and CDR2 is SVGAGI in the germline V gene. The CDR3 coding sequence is TGTGCCAGCAGTTACTCGGGTGGCAGGGAAAAGAGTGGCTACACCTTC. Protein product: CASSYSGGREKSGYTF.

This CDR3 reads CASSQSGGYNEQFF. DNA for the CDR3: TGTGCCAGCAGCCAGTCGGGGGGCTACAATGAGCAGTTCTTC. The chain employs TRBV7-2 and TRBJ2-1; 7 bases fit TRBD2. Germline CDR1 reads SGHTA; CDR2 reads FQGNSA. The CDR3 has 14 amino acids. V gave up 5 bases and J gave up 3 bases; unmatched junction bases: 4. Filled out from reference TRBV7-2 and TRBJ2-1, the complete variable domain reads GAGVSQSPSNKVTEKGKDVELRCDPISGHTALYWYRQSLGQGLEFLIYFQGNSAPDKSGLPSDRFSAERTGGSVSTLTIQRTQQEDSAVYLCASSQSGGYNEQFFGPGTRLTVL.

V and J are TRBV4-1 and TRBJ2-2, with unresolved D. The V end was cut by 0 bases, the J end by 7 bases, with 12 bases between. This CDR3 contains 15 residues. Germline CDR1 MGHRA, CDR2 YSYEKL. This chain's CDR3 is CASSQDNLGSGELFF. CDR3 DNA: TGCGCCAGCAGCCAAGATAATCTTGGTAGCGGGGAGCTGTTTTTT.

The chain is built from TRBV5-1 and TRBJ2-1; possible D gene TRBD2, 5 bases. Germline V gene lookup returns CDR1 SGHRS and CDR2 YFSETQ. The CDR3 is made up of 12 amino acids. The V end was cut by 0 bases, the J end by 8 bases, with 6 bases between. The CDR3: CASSLAGDEQFF. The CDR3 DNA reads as TGCGCCAGCAGCTTGGCCGGGGATGAGCAGTTCTTC.

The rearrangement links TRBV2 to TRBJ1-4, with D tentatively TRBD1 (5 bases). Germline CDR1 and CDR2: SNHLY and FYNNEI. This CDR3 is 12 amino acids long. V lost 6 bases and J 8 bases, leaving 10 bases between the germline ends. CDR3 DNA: TGTGCCAGCAGGGCAGGGAGGGAAAAACTGTTTTTT. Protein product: CASRAGREKLFF.

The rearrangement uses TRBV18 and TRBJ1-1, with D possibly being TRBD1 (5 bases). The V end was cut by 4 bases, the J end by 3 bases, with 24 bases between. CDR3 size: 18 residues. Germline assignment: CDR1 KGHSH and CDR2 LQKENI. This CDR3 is CASSLNNLGGVGDTEAFF. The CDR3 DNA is TGTGCCAGCTCACTAAACAATTTAGGAGGGGTCGGGGACACTGAAGCTTTCTTT.

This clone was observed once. The CDR3 DNA follows: TGTGCCAGCAGTTATAGGTCGGGTGGAGGGGCCTACGAGCAGTACTTC. Amino acid sequence: CASSYRSGGGAYEQYF. The rearrangement joins TRBV6-6 to TRBJ2-7, with D possibly being TRBD2 (6 bases). With 3 bases removed from V and 2 bases from J, the gap between germline ends came to 17 bases. The CDR3 has 16 amino acids. Germline CDR1 is MNHNY and CDR2 is SVGAGI (reference sequence).

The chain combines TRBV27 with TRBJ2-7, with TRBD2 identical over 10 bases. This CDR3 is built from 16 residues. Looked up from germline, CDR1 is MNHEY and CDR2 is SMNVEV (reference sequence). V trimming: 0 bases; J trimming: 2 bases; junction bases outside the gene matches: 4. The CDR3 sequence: CASSLSGTSVTYEQYF. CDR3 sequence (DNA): TGTGCCAGCAGTTTATCCGGGACTAGCGTAACCTACGAGCAGTACTTC.

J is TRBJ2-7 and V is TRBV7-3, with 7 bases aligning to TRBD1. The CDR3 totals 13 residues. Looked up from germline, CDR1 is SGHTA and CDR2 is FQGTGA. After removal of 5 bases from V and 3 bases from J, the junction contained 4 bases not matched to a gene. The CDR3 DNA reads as TGTGCCAGCAGCCAGACAGGGAACTACGAGCAGTACTTC. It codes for CASSQTGNYEQYF.

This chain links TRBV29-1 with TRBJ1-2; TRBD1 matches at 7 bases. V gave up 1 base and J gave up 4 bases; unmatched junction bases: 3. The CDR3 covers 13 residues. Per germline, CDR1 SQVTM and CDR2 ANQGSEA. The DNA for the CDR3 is TGCAGCGTTGAAGGACAGGGAGTCTATGGCTACACCTTC. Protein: CSVEGQGVYGYTF. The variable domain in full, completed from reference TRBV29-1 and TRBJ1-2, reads SAVISQKPSRDICQRGTSLTIQCQVDSQVTMMFWYRQQPGQSLTLIATANQGSEATYESGFVIDKFPISRPNLTFSTLTVSNMSPEDSSIYLCSVEGQGVYGYTFGSGTRLTVV.

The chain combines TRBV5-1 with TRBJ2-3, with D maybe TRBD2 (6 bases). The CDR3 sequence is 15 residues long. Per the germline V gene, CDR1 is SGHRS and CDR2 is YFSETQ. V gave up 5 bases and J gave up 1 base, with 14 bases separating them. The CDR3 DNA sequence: TGCGCCAGCAGGGCGGGACTTACAGGCACAGATACGCAGTATTTT. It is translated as CASRAGLTGTDTQYF.

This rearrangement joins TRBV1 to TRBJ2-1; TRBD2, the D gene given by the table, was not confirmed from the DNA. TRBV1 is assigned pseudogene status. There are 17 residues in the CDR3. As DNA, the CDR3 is TGCACCAGCAGCCAAGACAGACGGGGGGGCCCGTTCAATGAGCAGTTCTTC. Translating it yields CTSSQDRRGGPFNEQFF.

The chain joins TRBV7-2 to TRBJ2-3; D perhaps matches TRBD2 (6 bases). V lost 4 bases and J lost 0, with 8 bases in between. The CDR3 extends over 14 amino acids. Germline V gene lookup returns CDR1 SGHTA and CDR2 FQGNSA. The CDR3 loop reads CASSSAGSTDTQYF. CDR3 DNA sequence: TGTGCCAGCAGCTCGGCGGGGAGCACAGATACGCAGTATTTT.

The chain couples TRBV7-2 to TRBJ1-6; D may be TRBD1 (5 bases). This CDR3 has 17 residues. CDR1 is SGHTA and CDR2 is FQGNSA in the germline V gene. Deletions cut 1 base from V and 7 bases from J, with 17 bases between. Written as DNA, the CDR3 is TGTGCCAGCAGCTTAGATAGGTTGATGGGGCGGAATTCACCCCTCCACTTT. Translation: CASSLDRLMGRNSPLHF. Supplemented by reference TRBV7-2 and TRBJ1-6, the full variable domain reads GAGVSQSPSNKVTEKGKDVELRCDPISGHTALYWYRQSLGQGLEFLIYFQGNSAPDKSGLPSDRFSAERTGGSVSTLTIQRTQQEDSAVYLCASSLDRLMGRNSPLHFGNGTRLTVT.

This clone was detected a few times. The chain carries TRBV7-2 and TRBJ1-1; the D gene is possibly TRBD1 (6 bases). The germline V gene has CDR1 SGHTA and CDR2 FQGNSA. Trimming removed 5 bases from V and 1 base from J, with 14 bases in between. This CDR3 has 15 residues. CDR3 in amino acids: CASSTYRAGNTEAFF. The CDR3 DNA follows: TGTGCCAGCAGCACATACAGGGCGGGGAACACTGAAGCTTTCTTT.

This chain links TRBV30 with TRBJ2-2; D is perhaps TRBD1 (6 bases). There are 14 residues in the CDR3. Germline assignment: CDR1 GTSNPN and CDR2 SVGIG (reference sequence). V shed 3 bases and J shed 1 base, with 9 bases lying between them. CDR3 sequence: CAWRTGRNTGELFF. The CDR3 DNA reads TGTGCCTGGAGAACAGGGAGGAACACCGGGGAGCTGTTTTTT.

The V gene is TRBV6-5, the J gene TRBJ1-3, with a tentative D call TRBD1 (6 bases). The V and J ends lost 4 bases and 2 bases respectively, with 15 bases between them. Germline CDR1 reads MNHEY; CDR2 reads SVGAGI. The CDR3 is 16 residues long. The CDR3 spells CASSSPQGTPGNTIYF. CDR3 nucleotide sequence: TGTGCCAGCAGTTCCCCTCAGGGGACCCCTGGAAACACCATATATTTT.

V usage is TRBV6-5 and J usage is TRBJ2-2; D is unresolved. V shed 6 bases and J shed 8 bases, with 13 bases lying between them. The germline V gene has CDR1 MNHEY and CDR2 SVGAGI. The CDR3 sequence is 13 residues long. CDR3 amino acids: CASSPEVWGELFF. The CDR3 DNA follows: TGTGCCAGCAGCCCCGAGGTTTGGGGGGAGCTGTTTTTT.

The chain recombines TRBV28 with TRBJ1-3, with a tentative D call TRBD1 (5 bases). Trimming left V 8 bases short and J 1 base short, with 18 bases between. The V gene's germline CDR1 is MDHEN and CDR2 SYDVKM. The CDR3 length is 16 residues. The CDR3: CASFPWGGGSGNTIYF. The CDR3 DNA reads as TGTGCCAGCTTCCCATGGGGCGGGGGTTCTGGAAACACCATATATTTT. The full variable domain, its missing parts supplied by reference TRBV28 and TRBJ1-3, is DVKVTQSSRYLVKRTGEKVFLECVQDMDHENMFWYRQDPGLGLRLIYFSYDVKMKEKGDIPEGYSVSREKKERFSLILESASTNQTSMYLCASFPWGGGSGNTIYFGEGSWLTVV.

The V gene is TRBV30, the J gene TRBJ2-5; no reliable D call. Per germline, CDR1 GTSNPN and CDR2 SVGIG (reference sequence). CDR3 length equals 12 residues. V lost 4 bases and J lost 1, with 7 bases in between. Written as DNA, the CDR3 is TGTGCCTGGACCCCCGGCCAAGAGACCCAGTACTTC. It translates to CAWTPGQETQYF.